Listed below are T cell receptor beta chains from one sample, sequenced in a study of shared clonotypes between healthy human individuals. TCRdb's table, derived via immunoSEQ multiplex PCR, lists solely in-frame clones and lacks some. The top ten clones hold approximately 12% of a sample with 520,000 or so clones, approximately 85% of them seen once. Input material: PBMCs. These receptors all stem from a middle-aged woman in good health. Some clones in this sample may be carry-over from other donors' samples. Each CDR3 is given with its conserved first and last residue. The order of the fields is CDR3 DNA, CDR3 protein, D gene, J gene, V gene, clone size. A D gene is named only where the DNA matches it firmly. Not all rows give a size; the values are once, few, many and, for expanded clones, a class.

cdr3_nt: TGTGCCAGCAGCTGGATGGGCAGGGTCTCTGGAAACACCATATATTTT
cdr3_aa: CASSWMGRVSGNTIYF
d_call: .
j_call: TRBJ1-3
v_call: TRBV6-6
clone_size: .

cdr3_nt: TGTGCCTGGTGTCCGGGACTAACCGGCTACGAGCAGTACTTC
cdr3_aa: CAWCPGLTGYEQYF
d_call: TRBD2
j_call: TRBJ2-7
v_call: TRBV30
clone_size: .

cdr3_nt: TGTGCCAGCAGTGTCGGGACCCAAGGCTACACCTTC
cdr3_aa: CASSVGTQGYTF
d_call: .
j_call: TRBJ1-2
v_call: TRBV6-1
clone_size: .

cdr3_nt: TGCGCCAGCAGACCCGAGGGGTGGACCCAGTACTTC
cdr3_aa: CASRPEGWTQYF
d_call: .
j_call: TRBJ2-5
v_call: TRBV5-1
clone_size: .

cdr3_nt: TGTGCCAGCAGTCAGGGAGCTCAGCCCCAGCATTTT
cdr3_aa: CASSQGAQPQHF
d_call: .
j_call: TRBJ1-5
v_call: TRBV2
clone_size: .

cdr3_nt: TGCGCCAGCAGCTTGGAGGACGTAGGAGAGACCCAGTACTTC
cdr3_aa: CASSLEDVGETQYF
d_call: .
j_call: TRBJ2-5
v_call: TRBV5-1
clone_size: .

cdr3_nt: TGCGCCAGCAGCCGGATGGGGGCGGGCGAGCAGTACTTC
cdr3_aa: CASSRMGAGEQYF
d_call: .
j_call: TRBJ2-7
v_call: TRBV4-3
clone_size: .

cdr3_nt: TGTGCCAGCCGGGGATCTGGGGCCAACGTCCTGACTTTC
cdr3_aa: CASRGSGANVLTF
d_call: .
j_call: TRBJ2-6
v_call: TRBV6-1
clone_size: once

cdr3_nt: TGTGCCAGCAGTTTCAACAGGGGTGGGGAGACCCAGTACTTC
cdr3_aa: CASSFNRGGETQYF
d_call: TRBD1
j_call: TRBJ2-5
v_call: TRBV28
clone_size: .

cdr3_nt: TGCGCCAGCACCCCCCGGGGAATTCAGGAGACCCAGTACTTC
cdr3_aa: CASTPRGIQETQYF
d_call: .
j_call: TRBJ2-5
v_call: TRBV10-2
clone_size: once

cdr3_nt: TGTGCCAGCAGCCAAGGGACGGCAAGCTCCTACGAGCAGTACTTC
cdr3_aa: CASSQGTASSYEQYF
d_call: .
j_call: TRBJ2-7
v_call: TRBV4-2
clone_size: .

cdr3_nt: TGTGCCTGGAGTGTACCTCGTTACAGGGGGCAAGAGACCCAGTACTTC
cdr3_aa: CAWSVPRYRGQETQYF
d_call: TRBD1
j_call: TRBJ2-5
v_call: TRBV30
clone_size: .

cdr3_nt: TGTGCCAGCAGCCTGACAGTAGCTTCTGGAAACACCATATATTTT
cdr3_aa: CASSLTVASGNTIYF
d_call: .
j_call: TRBJ1-3
v_call: TRBV28
clone_size: .

cdr3_nt: TGTGCCGGAAGGGACGGGCCAACGCAGTACTTC
cdr3_aa: CAGRDGPTQYF
d_call: .
j_call: TRBJ2-7
v_call: TRBV2
clone_size: .